The clone carrying this TCR beta chain appeared many times. The data are from a study of T cells in Graves' hyperthyroidism and ophthalmopathy. The CDR3 spans 14 residues. Trimming left V 8 bases short and J 2 bases short, with 15 bases between. From germline, CDR1 is ENHRY and CDR2 SYGVKD. Regions amplified from RNA transcripts were the TCR beta CDR3 regions. The TCR CDR3 was amplified in a first-round RT-PCR using the HTBI primer set. TCRdb used MiXCR to reprocess the multiplex PCR reads, holding one entry per CDR3 protein. The table records over 500,000 distinct CDR3 sequences, around 43% of them present only once. Exclusion followed for patients with uncontrolled infection, other autoimmune disease, pregnancy or lactation.

This clonotype was obtained from an adult woman with Graves' disease, either hyperthyroidism or ophthalmopathy (not recorded which). The chain combines TRBV10-3 with TRBJ1-1, with unresolved D. The material sequenced was peripheral blood or thyroid tissue (not recorded which). Here the CDR3 reads CAISIGTTNTEAFF. In DNA, the CDR3 is TGTGCCATCTCGATTGGCACAACCAACACTGAAGCTTTCTTT.